The present T cell receptor (beta chain) was sequenced within a study of T cell repertoires in cytomegalovirus infection. Looking at the study overall: Recently identified HLA-C-restricted and well-studied HLA-B-restricted CMV epitopes were used. Matching HLA type and CMV infection were both indicated by public TCR beta signatures.

Germline CDR1 SGHTA, CDR2 FQGNSA. The CDR3 totals 18 residues. J lost 8 bases, V lost 5 bases, and 18 bases had no gene match. Findings of the study overall: HLA-C-restricted CMV clonotypes gave the most frequent clonotype in two of eight donors. Frequencies of public TCR beta families were cumulated, and this identified carriers of CMV plus the relevant HLA.

TCRdb redid the calling of the reads with MiXCR, one entry per CDR3 protein. Of just under 500,000 distinct CDR3 sequences listed, 33% are singletons. This clonotype was seen a few times. Its antigen is unidentified. V usage is TRBV7-2 and J usage is TRBJ2-2, with 9 bases lining up with TRBD2. Specimen: cultured PBMCs, collected from culture after CMV antigen stimulation. The clonotype was recovered from a human donor in good health (CMV status not recorded). Some clones in this sample may be carry-over from other donors' samples. The CDR3 is CASSPRGYSAGGSGELFF. DNA of the CDR3: TGTGCCAGCAGCCCAAGGGGGTATTCAGCGGGAGGCTCGGGGGAGCTGTTTTTT.